The T cell receptor (beta chain) described here comes from a study of human thymus T cells. Some clones are missing from TCRdb's copy, which holds only in-frame ones; the method was immunoSEQ multiplex PCR. This table holds about 50,000 clones, around 93% found once. The CDR3 totals 14 residues. CDR1 and CDR2 from the germline V gene are MNHEY and SMNVEV (reference sequence). V shed 4 bases and J 4 bases; nucleotides not matched to a gene: 7. Sequenced: blood. The rearrangement joins TRBV27 to TRBJ2-7; 7 bases are shared with TRBD2. The receptor was derived from a girl less than two years old with a congenital heart defect but otherwise immunologically healthy. CDR3 DNA: TGTGCCAGCAGTTCCGTACTAGCGTATTACGAGCAGTACTTC. It codes for CASSSVLAYYEQYF.